Below are 26 T cell receptor beta chains sequenced from a single sample in a study of blood T cells in healthy people across ages. The use of a sample-barcoded 5' primer and a J-beta primer mix characterized a second PCR of about 7 to 12 cycles. TCRdb reprocessed the 5' RACE reads with MiXCR, giving one entry per CDR3 protein. The table shows approximately 2,000,000 distinct CDR3 sequences, with about 39% occurring only once. Sequenced input: blood. The source of these receptors is a human donor in good health.

In this sample, this clonotype turned up a few times. V and J are TRBV7-9 and TRBJ2-4, with D possibly matching TRBD2 (6 bases). The length of the CDR3 is 16 residues. Per the germline V gene, CDR1 is SEHNR and CDR2 is FQNEAQ (reference sequence). Trimming pared 4 bases from V and 15 bases from J, leaving 28 bases between. The CDR3 region is CASSSPEGLNAGTWYF. The CDR3 nucleotides are TGTGCCAGCAGCTCTCCCGAGGGACTCAACGCGGGAACTTGGTACTTC.

This clonotype was detected a few times. The chain recombines TRBV20-1 with TRBJ1-2; TRBD1 agrees at 8 bases. Germline V gene lookup returns CDR1 DFQATT and CDR2 SNEGSKA (reference sequence). This CDR3 has 14 residues. The ends lost 5 bases at V and 7 bases at J; junction bases unmatched: 12. The DNA for the CDR3 is TGCAGTGCTGGGGTAACAGGGGGTAGGAGTGGCTACACCTTC. Translating it yields CSAGVTGGRSGYTF.

The J gene is TRBJ1-1, the V gene TRBV29-1; 7 nucleotides align to TRBD1. The CDR3 contains 13 residues. Looked up from germline, CDR1 is SQVTM and CDR2 is ANQGSEA. Unmatched junction bases numbered 4, after V lost 6 bases and J lost 0 bases. The CDR3 loop reads CSVEDRLNTEAFF. The CDR3 DNA is TGCAGCGTGGAGGACAGGTTGAACACTGAAGCTTTCTTT.

The chain uses TRBV20-1 and TRBJ2-6; tentative D call: TRBD2 (5 bases). Germline CDR1 is DFQATT and CDR2 is SNEGSKA (reference sequence). Trimming pared 6 bases from V and 0 bases from J, leaving 15 bases between. The CDR3 spans 16 residues. CDR3 sequence: CSADSSGVSGANVLTF. CDR3 nucleotide sequence: TGCAGTGCCGATTCAAGCGGCGTCTCTGGGGCCAACGTCCTGACTTTC.

J is TRBJ2-4 and V is TRBV7-8, with 8 bases aligning to TRBD2. CDR3 length: 16 amino acids. Trimming cost V 0 bases and J 13 bases; bases outside gene matches: 14. The germline V gene encodes CDR1 SGHVS and CDR2 FQNEAQ. CDR3 nucleotides: TGTGCCAGCAGCTTAGCCGGCGGGGGGCTAGGAAATGAGCAGTACTTC. This encodes CASSLAGGGLGNEQYF.

This clonotype showed up many times. The chain uses TRBV5-1 and TRBJ2-5; TRBD2 might be the D (6 bases). The CDR3 loop spans 12 amino acids. Germline values: CDR1 SGHRS, CDR2 YFSETQ. V shed 4 bases and J shed 9 bases, with 13 bases lying between them. The CDR3 region is CASSLDWGAQYF. The CDR3 DNA reads as TGCGCCAGCAGCCTCGACTGGGGGGCCCAGTACTTC.

The chain uses TRBV20-1 and TRBJ2-5; tentatively, D is TRBD1 (5 bases). V lost 4 bases, J lost 5 bases, and 14 bases lay in between. Germline CDR1 and CDR2: DFQATT and SNEGSKA (reference sequence). The CDR3 contains 13 residues. The CDR3 DNA sequence: TGCAGTGCTACCTTGACAGTCCGGGAGACCCAGTACTTC. Its translation is CSATLTVRETQYF.

This clonotype was counted only a few times. V gene TRBV11-2 combines with J gene TRBJ2-4; 10 positions agree with TRBD1. The J call may be faulty, since TRBJ2-5 better matches the DNA end. Germline V lookup: CDR1 SGHAT, CDR2 FQNNGV. The CDR3 runs to 15 residues. The CDR3 DNA reads as TGTGCCAGCAGCTGGGGGACAGGGGTGTGGGAGACCCAGTACTTC. This encodes CASSWGTGVWETQYF.

CDR3 nucleotide sequence: TGCAGTGCTGAAATTAGCGGGGGGAAAGAGACCCAGTACTTC. Translating gives CSAEISGGKETQYF. The chain recombines TRBV20-1 with TRBJ2-5, with 10 nucleotides matching TRBD2. The length of the CDR3 is 14 residues. The V gene's germline CDR1 is DFQATT and CDR2 SNEGSKA (reference sequence). V was pared by 5 bases and J by 3 bases, with 6 bases of the junction left unmatched.

This clonotype was observed a few times. J is TRBJ2-5 and V is TRBV7-2; possible D gene TRBD2, 5 bases. This CDR3 region has 13 residues. The ends were cut back, 3 bases at V and 5 bases at J, with 10 bases in the middle. CDR1 and CDR2 (germline): SGHTA, FQGNSA. The CDR3 spells CASSFSVEETQYF. In DNA, the CDR3 is TGTGCCAGCAGCTTTAGCGTCGAGGAGACCCAGTACTTC. Filled out from reference TRBV7-2 and TRBJ2-5, the complete variable domain reads GAGVSQSPSNKVTEKGKDVELRCDPISGHTALYWYRQSLGQGLEFLIYFQGNSAPDKSGLPSDRFSAERTGGSVSTLTIQRTQQEDSAVYLCASSFSVEETQYFGPGTRLLVL.

The chain uses TRBV15 and TRBJ2-2; TRBD1 matches at 11 bases. Germline assignment: CDR1 LNHNV and CDR2 YYDKDF (reference sequence). CDR3 length equals 17 residues. Trimming cost V 6 bases and J 3 bases; bases outside gene matches: 9. CDR3: CATRKLGGQGDTGELFF. The CDR3 coding sequence is TGTGCCACCAGAAAACTTGGGGGACAGGGGGACACCGGGGAGCTGTTTTTT.

The chain joins TRBV6-2 or TRBV6-3 to TRBJ2-2; D call uncertain. V was shortened by 0 bases and J by 6 bases, with 8 bases between the two germline ends. The CDR3 is 14 residues long. In germline, CDR1 is MNHEY, CDR2 SVGEGT. The CDR3 spells CASSYSRTAGELFF. The CDR3 nucleotides read TGTGCCAGCAGTTACTCAAGGACGGCCGGGGAGCTGTTTTTT.

The chain combines TRBV20-1 with TRBJ2-3; no firm D call. V was pared by 5 bases and J by 4 bases, with 16 bases between. Germline values: CDR1 DFQATT, CDR2 SNEGSKA (reference sequence). The CDR3 contains 14 residues. CDR3 sequence reads: CSAEPRSWADTQYF. CDR3 DNA: TGCAGTGCTGAGCCCCGATCGTGGGCAGATACGCAGTATTTT.

In its sample, this clonotype was seen a few times. The chain joins TRBV5-1 to TRBJ2-4, with D perhaps matching TRBD2 (6 bases). The CDR3 is made up of 13 amino acids. Germline CDR1 and CDR2: SGHRS and YFSETQ. V was clipped by 1 base and J by 8 bases, with 10 bases between them. Here the CDR3 reads CASSLQGEDIQYF. CDR3 sequence (DNA): TGCGCCAGCAGCTTGCAAGGGGAGGACATTCAGTACTTC. The full variable domain, completed using reference TRBV5-1 and TRBJ2-4, is KAGVTQTPRYLIKTRGQQVTLSCSPISGHRSVSWYQQTPGQGLQFLFEYFSETQRNKGNFPGRFSGRQFSNSRSEMNVSTLELGDSALYLCASSLQGEDIQYFGAGTRLSVL.

A single count supports this clonotype. A junction boundary mismatches the germline segment, possibly from a read error. The genes are TRBV14 and TRBJ1-2, with D uncertain. Germline V gives CDR1 SGHDN, CDR2 FVKESK. The CDR3 is made up of 14 amino acids. The CDR3 protein is CASSQSQVTYGCTF. CDR3 in DNA: TGTGCCAGCAGCCAATCCCAGGTGACCTATGGCTGCACCTTC.

This clonotype was counted only a few times. The chain carries TRBV20-1 and TRBJ1-1, with D possibly matching TRBD1 (5 bases). V was shortened by 3 bases and J by 11 bases, with 19 bases between the two germline ends. Germline CDR1 and CDR2: DFQATT and SNEGSKA (reference sequence). The CDR3 consists of 13 residues. The CDR3 protein is CSARDPRQGEAFF. DNA of the CDR3: TGCAGTGCTAGGGATCCCCGGCAGGGTGAGGCTTTCTTT.

This clonotype appeared a few times. DNA for the CDR3: TGTGCCAGCAGTTCCCCGGATACGGGTCAGCCCCAGCATTTT. Protein: CASSSPDTGQPQHF. This chain connects TRBV12-3 or TRBV12-4 to TRBJ1-5; no clear D. CDR3 length equals 14 residues. V gave up 4 bases and J gave up 6 bases, with 13 bases separating them.

The chain is built from TRBV27 and TRBJ1-6, with TRBD1 matching over 11 bases. CDR1 MNHEY and CDR2 SMNVEV come from the germline V gene (reference sequence). V gave up 4 bases and J gave up 10 bases; unmatched junction bases: 3. This CDR3 is 14 amino acids long. The CDR3: CASSYGTGGSPLHF. The CDR3 bases are TGTGCCAGCAGTTACGGGACAGGGGGATCACCCCTCCACTTT.

V is TRBV12-3 or TRBV12-4 and J is TRBJ2-7; the D gene is possibly TRBD2 (6 bases). The CDR3 extends over 12 amino acids. Trimming stripped 8 bases from V and 1 base from J, with 9 bases between. Here the CDR3 reads CASGGKSYEQYF. CDR3 nucleotides: TGTGCCAGCGGAGGGAAGTCCTACGAGCAGTACTTC.

Details on this clonotype: The germline gene is not matched at one end of the junction; a read error may be the cause. The CDR3 spells CASSFRVGSGTDTQYF. Written as DNA, the CDR3 is TGTGCCAGCAGCTTCAGGGTCGGATCGGGCACGGATACGCAGTATTTT. This rearrangement joins TRBV7-2 to TRBJ2-3; a weak D match, TRBD1 (5 bases). This CDR3 has 16 amino acids. The germline V gene has CDR1 SGHTA and CDR2 FQGNSA.

A single count supports this clonotype. The V and J genes are TRBV29-1 and TRBJ2-5, with D possibly being TRBD2 (5 bases). V was clipped by 1 base and J by 3 bases, with 15 bases between them. The CDR3 sequence is 15 residues long. CDR1 SQVTM and CDR2 ANQGSEA come from the germline V gene. CDR3 sequence (DNA): TGCAGCGTTGAAGGGGCGACTACTTTTAAAGAGACCCAGTACTTC. It encodes CSVEGATTFKETQYF.

In this sample, this clonotype turned up a few times. J is TRBJ2-1 and V is TRBV30, with 8 nucleotides matching TRBD1. This CDR3 comprises 14 residues. Unmatched junction bases numbered 5, after V lost 2 bases and J lost 5 bases. CDR1 and CDR2 (germline): GTSNPN, SVGIG (reference sequence). CDR3 coding DNA: TGTGCCTGGAGTCCGGGACAGGCCGACAATGAGCAGTTCTTC. Translating it yields CAWSPGQADNEQFF.

The chain links TRBV4-2 to TRBJ1-2; 11 bases fit TRBD1. The length of the CDR3 is 16 residues. Looked up from germline, CDR1 is LGHNA and CDR2 is YNFKEQ. The ends lost 1 base at V and 6 bases at J; junction bases unmatched: 7. The CDR3 region is CASSQARGQGVDGYTF. In nucleotides, the CDR3 is TGTGCCAGCAGCCAAGCCCGGGGACAGGGGGTAGATGGCTACACCTTC.

This clonotype was detected a few times. The rearrangement links TRBV4-1 to TRBJ1-2, with D unclear. This CDR3 is 14 amino acids long. The germline V gene encodes CDR1 MGHRA and CDR2 YSYEKL. Trimming took 6 bases from V and 5 from J, leaving 16 bases between them. CDR3 amino acids: CASSAPPRGYGYTF. The CDR3 DNA reads as TGCGCCAGCAGTGCCCCCCCGCGGGGATATGGCTACACCTTC.

The chain recombines TRBV5-1 with TRBJ2-2; either TRBD1 or TRBD2 may fit D (8 bases each). The germline gives CDR1 SGHRS, CDR2 YFSETQ. With 4 bases removed from V and 1 base from J, the gap between germline ends came to 17 bases. The CDR3 is made up of 17 amino acids. CDR3 sequence (DNA): TGCGCCAGCAGCCGGGACAGGCGGGGGGAGAACACCGGGGAGCTGTTTTTT. It is translated as CASSRDRRGENTGELFF.

The chain joins TRBV9 to TRBJ1-5; D might be TRBD1 (6 bases). Trimming took off 3 bases at V and 6 bases at J, with 13 bases between the two ends. This CDR3 comprises 14 residues. Germline V gene sequence: CDR1 SGDLS, CDR2 YYNGEE. The CDR3 DNA is TGTGCCAGCAGCGCCCGACCAGGGGTTCAGCCCCAGCATTTT. It specifies CASSARPGVQPQHF. The complete variable domain, with remaining parts taken from reference TRBV9 and TRBJ1-5, reads DSGVTQTPKHLITATGQRVTLRCSPRSGDLSVYWYQQSLDQGLQFLIQYYNGEERAKGNILERFSAQQFPDLHSELNLSSLELGDSALYFCASSARPGVQPQHFGDGTRLSIL.